The 32 T cell receptor beta chains given below trace back to one sample, sequenced in a study. In TCRdb, the 5' RACE reads were re-called with MiXCR into one record per CDR3 protein. Here the sample spans about 57,000 distinct CDR3 sequences, about 26% being singletons. Treg sorting used a CD4+CD25+CD127-/low gate. Sequences were obtained from tumor-infiltrating Tregs sorted from the breast tumor. The receptor source for this set is a female donor with breast cancer.

The CDR3 spells CSPSPGRKNTEAFF. For the CDR3, the DNA is TGCAGTCCTTCGCCGGGGAGAAAGAACACTGAAGCTTTCTTT. The chain links TRBV20-1 to TRBJ1-1; no reliable D call. Trimming took 8 bases from V and 1 from J, leaving 17 bases between them. Germline CDR1 and CDR2: DFQATT and SNEGSKA (reference sequence). The CDR3 is made up of 14 amino acids.

This clonotype was detected only a few times. V is TRBV27 and J is TRBJ2-1, with 9 bases that match TRBD2. The V segment lost 4 bases and the J segment 8 bases; nucleotides outside the gene matches: 12. Germline CDR1 reads MNHEY; CDR2 reads SMNVEV (reference sequence). This CDR3 region has 16 residues. DNA of the CDR3: TGTGCCAGCAGTTCCGTAGCGGGAGAATCGGTCTATGAGCAGTTCTTC. Encoded protein: CASSSVAGESVYEQFF.

The chain is built from TRBV5-1 and TRBJ2-5, with TRBD1 matching 8 bases. The CDR3 loop spans 15 amino acids. The germline V gene has CDR1 SGHRS and CDR2 YFSETQ. The CDR3, as DNA: TGCACCGGCAGCATCTCCCACAGGGGGGAAGAGACCCAGTACTTC. Translating gives CTGSISHRGEETQYF.

Note on this clonotype: A junction end diverges from the germline sequence, so it may reflect a read error. The J gene is TRBJ1-6, the V gene TRBV4-2, with D perhaps TRBD1 (6 bases). Germline CDR1 and CDR2: LGHNA and YNFKEQ. The CDR3 spans 15 residues. The CDR3 nucleotides read TGTGTCAGCAGCCAAGATCAAGGGGGGGGTTCACCCCTCCACTTT. Translation gives CVSSQDQGGGSPLHF.

This chain links TRBV20-1 with TRBJ2-7; D gene uncertain. Germline V CDR1 and CDR2: DFQATT, SNEGSKA (reference sequence). This CDR3 region has 11 residues. The CDR3: CSAERKGEQYF. The CDR3 DNA is TGCTCTGCAGAGAGGAAGGGAGAGCAGTACTTC.

This rearrangement joins TRBV9 to TRBJ1-4, with D possibly being TRBD1 (5 bases). CDR1 and CDR2 (germline): SGDLS, YYNGEE. The CDR3 has 16 residues. Trimming took off 2 bases at V and 8 bases at J, with 19 bases between the two ends. In DNA form, the CDR3 reads TGTGCCAGCAGCGTCGCGCAGGGTGCTACTGTGGAAAAACTGTTTTTT. The encoded protein is CASSVAQGATVEKLFF.

The V gene is TRBV12-3 or TRBV12-4, the J gene TRBJ1-5; TRBD1 agrees at 10 bases. V shed 3 bases and J 5 bases; nucleotides not matched to a gene: 10. This CDR3 has 17 residues. The CDR3 loop is CASSLENLGTGDQPQHF. For the CDR3, the DNA is TGTGCCAGCAGTTTGGAAAATCTAGGGACAGGGGATCAGCCCCAGCATTTT.

This clonotype was picked up a small number of times. The V and J genes are TRBV10-3 and TRBJ2-7, with D tentatively TRBD2 (6 bases). Trimming cost V 3 bases and J 0 bases, with 12 bases left between them. Germline loops: CDR1 ENHRY, CDR2 SYGVKD. This CDR3 has 15 amino acids. CDR3 sequence reads: CAISDGSGYSYEQYF. The CDR3 DNA reads TGTGCCATCAGTGATGGTAGCGGCTACTCCTACGAGCAGTACTTC.

This clonotype was counted a few times. The gene calls are TRBV20-1 and TRBJ2-1; 7 bases map to TRBD2. V was pared by 5 bases and J by 10 bases, with 5 bases of the junction left unmatched. The CDR3 is 11 amino acids. CDR1 DFQATT and CDR2 SNEGSKA come from the germline V gene (reference sequence). In DNA form, the CDR3 reads TGCAGTGCTGGGGAGGGAGAAGAGCAGTTCTTC. This codes for CSAGEGEEQFF.

V gene TRBV20-1 combines with J gene TRBJ1-1; D not certain. Per germline, CDR1 DFQATT and CDR2 SNEGSKA (reference sequence). V lost 4 bases, J lost 2 bases, and 8 bases lay in between. This CDR3 contains 12 residues. The CDR3: CSATRHNTEAFF. The CDR3 DNA is TGCAGTGCTACCCGACACAACACTGAAGCTTTCTTT.

This clonotype came up many times. The chain carries TRBV4-1 and TRBJ2-2; D is unclear. Trimming removed 1 base from V and 4 bases from J, with 16 bases in between. This CDR3 has 17 residues. The germline gives CDR1 MGHRA, CDR2 YSYEKL. Here the CDR3 DNA reads TGCGCCAGCAGCCAAGTAGACTTAGGGTTGGCCACCGGGGAGCTGTTTTTT. This encodes CASSQVDLGLATGELFF.

This clonotype was found many times. The chain joins TRBV20-1 to TRBJ2-1, with 10 bases lining up with TRBD2. The CDR3 sequence is 16 residues long. J was trimmed by 4 bases and V by 2 bases; bases with no gene match: 8. Germline V gene lookup returns CDR1 DFQATT and CDR2 SNEGSKA (reference sequence). The CDR3 here is CSARLAGAKVYNEQFF. DNA for the CDR3: TGCAGTGCTAGACTAGCGGGGGCCAAGGTATACAATGAGCAGTTCTTC.

This clonotype was counted many times. V and J are TRBV20-1 and TRBJ2-6; D remains unclear. This CDR3 spans 15 amino acids. CDR1 is DFQATT, CDR2 SNEGSKA, per germline (reference sequence). V lost 4 bases and J lost 4, with 14 bases in between. CDR3 in DNA: TGCAGTGCTAATTCCCGACAAACCGGGGCCAACGTCCTGACTTTC. Residues: CSANSRQTGANVLTF.

This chain links TRBV28 with TRBJ2-1; 11 bases line up with TRBD2. The length of the CDR3 is 15 residues. The germline CDR1 and CDR2 sequences are MDHEN and SYDVKM. After removal of 7 bases from V and 4 bases from J, the junction contained 6 bases not matched to a gene. Here the CDR3 reads CASNTGLAEYNEQFF. The CDR3 nucleotides read TGTGCCAGCAACACGGGACTAGCGGAGTACAATGAGCAGTTCTTC.

The sample holds a few counts of this clonotype. The chain links TRBV6-1 to TRBJ2-1; D is uncertain. The CDR3 sequence is 12 residues long. Germline CDR1 is MNHNS and CDR2 is SASEGT. V gave up 5 bases and J gave up 7 bases, with 9 bases separating them. In DNA form, the CDR3 reads TGTGCCAGCAGTACCCTCAGGAATGAGCAGTTCTTC. Translated, it gives CASSTLRNEQFF.

As for this clonotype: One base away lies a much larger clone, so this may be a sequencing read error. The J gene is TRBJ2-3, the V gene TRBV5-1; TRBD1 aligns across 7 bases. CDR1 is SGHRS, CDR2 YFSETQ, per germline. The CDR3 loop spans 16 amino acids. The CDR3, as DNA: TGCGCCAGCAGCTTGGGACAGTTAGGGGGCACAGATGCGCAGTATTTT. This codes for CASSLGQLGGTDAQYF.

To note about this clonotype: An end of the junction differs from the germline gene, which may be a read error. CDR3 sequence: CASTTLTGVVGELYF. In nucleotides, the CDR3 is TGTGCCAGCACTACACTGACCGGAGTGGTGGGGGAGCTGTACTTC. The J gene is TRBJ2-7, the V gene TRBV25-1; D is tentatively TRBD1 or TRBD2 (5 bases each). Germline V gene lookup returns CDR1 MGHDK and CDR2 SYGVNS. The CDR3 runs to 15 residues.

This clonotype was seen only once. Since a much larger clone is just one base distant, this may be a read error. The chain recombines TRBV28 with TRBJ2-7; 8 bases are shared with TRBD2. Germline assignment: CDR1 MDHEN and CDR2 SYDVKM. The CDR3 length is 15 residues. CDR3 amino acids: CASSPGGEKSYERYF. CDR3 sequence (DNA): TGTGCCAGCAGTCCGGGGGGGGAGAAATCCTACGAGCGGTACTTC.

This clonotype appeared a few times. V usage is TRBV28 and J usage is TRBJ2-1; 8 bases are a match to TRBD1. CDR1 is MDHEN and CDR2 is SYDVKM in the germline V gene. This CDR3 is 15 amino acids long. The J segment lost 0 bases and the V segment lost 10 bases, leaving 8 bases of the junction unmatched. The CDR3 DNA sequence: TGTGCCATCTCGGACAGGGCGAGCTCCTACAATGAGCAGTTCTTC. It is translated as CAISDRASSYNEQFF.

The V gene is TRBV7-3, the J gene TRBJ1-1; no firm D call. CDR3 length: 13 amino acids. Germline V CDR1 and CDR2: SGHTA, FQGTGA. Trimming stripped 8 bases from V and 5 bases from J, with 15 bases between. CDR3 residues: CASQDRGNTEAFF. As DNA, the CDR3 is TGTGCCAGCCAGGACCGAGGGAATACTGAAGCTTTCTTT.

The chain employs TRBV20-1 and TRBJ2-2, with TRBD1 matching over 7 bases. V dropped 0 bases and J dropped 8; count of bases not matched to a gene: 12. Germline V lookup: CDR1 DFQATT, CDR2 SNEGSKA (reference sequence). CDR3 size: 16 residues. Here the CDR3 DNA reads TGCAGTGCTAGAGATTTTCTACAGGGGTTGGGTGGGGAGCTGTTTTTT. This sequence encodes CSARDFLQGLGGELFF.

This chain uses TRBV7-9 with TRBJ2-1; 13 positions agree with TRBD2. Germline values: CDR1 SEHNR, CDR2 FQNEAQ (reference sequence). J lost 5 bases, V lost 3 bases, and 4 bases had no gene match. This CDR3 comprises 16 residues. CDR3 amino acids: CASSLPGLAGNNEQFF. CDR3 in DNA: TGTGCCAGCAGCTTGCCGGGACTAGCGGGAAACAATGAGCAGTTCTTC.

This clonotype has at least ten counts. The J gene is TRBJ1-2, the V gene TRBV20-1; 10 bases align to TRBD1. Trimming removed 5 bases from V and 4 bases from J; junction bases left unmatched: 1. This CDR3 comprises 12 residues. Germline V lookup: CDR1 DFQATT, CDR2 SNEGSKA (reference sequence). The CDR3 reads CSARTGGYGYTF. The CDR3 coding sequence is TGCAGTGCTCGGACAGGGGGCTATGGCTACACCTTC.

In its sample, this clonotype was seen a few times. The J gene is TRBJ2-5, the V gene TRBV6-5; 11 nucleotides agree with TRBD2. V trimming: 0 bases; J trimming: 4 bases; junction bases outside the gene matches: 4. The CDR3 runs to 16 residues. Germline V gives CDR1 MNHEY, CDR2 SVGAGI. CDR3: CASSYSTLAGVETQYF. The DNA of the CDR3 is TGTGCCAGCAGTTACTCCACACTAGCGGGGGTAGAGACCCAGTACTTC.

This clonotype has a single count. This chain uses TRBV14 with TRBJ1-6, with D uncertain. CDR1 is SGHDN and CDR2 is FVKESK in the germline V gene. V was cut by 3 bases and J by 3 bases, with 12 bases left in between. CDR3 length equals 16 residues. In nucleotides, the CDR3 is TGTGCCAGCAGCCACCGTCGAGGGAACTATAATTCACCCCTCCACTTT. Its translation is CASSHRRGNYNSPLHF.

This clonotype was counted ten times or more. The chain combines TRBV7-6 with TRBJ2-6; 10 nucleotides agree with TRBD2. Germline loops: CDR1 SGHVS, CDR2 FNYEAQ. The V segment lost 1 base and the J segment 1 base; nucleotides outside the gene matches: 4. This CDR3 is built from 18 residues. The CDR3: CASSLEAGGLSGANVLTF. As DNA, the CDR3 is TGTGCCAGCAGCTTAGAAGCGGGAGGGCTGTCTGGGGCCAACGTCCTGACTTTC.

The chain joins TRBV21-1 to TRBJ1-1; the table's D call TRBD1 went unverified against the DNA. TRBV21-1 is tagged as a pseudogene. The CDR3 is made up of 13 amino acids. CDR3 DNA sequence: TGTGCCAGCAACGTCCGGGAGAACACTGAAGCTTTCTTT. As protein: CASNVRENTEAFF.

This clonotype has at least ten counts. The V gene is TRBV20-1, the J gene TRBJ2-7; TRBD1 matches at 8 bases. The CDR3 totals 14 residues. V gave up 5 bases and J gave up 4 bases; unmatched junction bases: 10. In germline, CDR1 is DFQATT, CDR2 SNEGSKA (reference sequence). The CDR3 DNA is TGCAGTGCTTCCCAGGGGGCGCGGGGTTACGAGCAGTACTTC. It translates to CSASQGARGYEQYF.

About this clonotype itself: A much more abundant neighbour one base away suggests this may be a read error. The rearrangement links TRBV5-1 to TRBJ1-1, with 8 bases matching TRBD1. CDR1 is SGHRS, CDR2 YFSETQ, per germline. J lost 7 bases, V lost 4 bases, and 6 bases had no gene match. The CDR3 length is 13 residues. The CDR3 spells CASSVGQGLEAFF. In DNA form, the CDR3 reads TGCGCCAGCAGCGTTGGACAGGGCCTTGAAGCTTTCTTT.

This clonotype showed up many times. This chain links TRBV20-1 with TRBJ2-1, with TRBD2 as a possible D gene (6 bases). V gave up 5 bases and J gave up 6 bases, with 17 bases separating them. This CDR3 is 14 amino acids long. CDR1 and CDR2 (germline): DFQATT, SNEGSKA (reference sequence). The CDR3 nucleotides are TGCAGTGCTGATGGGCAGGGAGGTTTCAATGAGCAGTTCTTC. This sequence encodes CSADGQGGFNEQFF.

The rearrangement joins TRBV15 to TRBJ1-3; D not resolved. The CDR3 consists of 14 residues. V lost 3 bases and J lost 2, with 8 bases in between. Per germline, CDR1 LNHNV and CDR2 YYDKDF (reference sequence). The CDR3 reads CATSRGSAGNTIYF. CDR3 DNA: TGTGCCACCAGCAGGGGTTCGGCTGGAAACACCATATATTTT.

On this clonotype: At one boundary the junction diverges from the germline segment, which might be a read error. CDR3 in DNA: TGTGCCAGCAGTCGGACGGACTCTGGAGACACCATATATTTT. Translation: CASSRTDSGDTIYF. The chain employs TRBV5-8 and TRBJ1-3, with unresolved D. The CDR3 contains 14 residues. Germline values: CDR1 SGHTS, CDR2 YDEGEE.